Sequencing of this TCR beta chain was carried out in a study of blood T cell repertoires in COVID-19. As for the study in general: PBMCs, B-cell-depleted T cells, or T cells were the source of the cDNA or gDNA that made up the material.

Participants spanned ages about 18 to 95 years and resided in about 24 US areas. Trimming took off 6 bases at V and 2 bases at J, with 13 bases between the two ends. The germline V gene has CDR1 LNHDA and CDR2 SQIVND (reference sequence). The CDR3 is 14 amino acids. Under the authors' procedure: Estimated nucleated cell counts came from reference gene primer amplification. TCRdb's table, derived via immunoSEQ multiplex PCR, lists solely in-frame clones and lacks some. V, J and clone size were drawn from that table, and D and trimming were deduced from the DNA. The sample holds about 18,000 clones, 70% to 90% seen once.

This rearrangement joins TRBV19 to TRBJ1-1; TRBD1 might be the D (5 bases). This receptor was obtained from a woman aged 25 to 45 who had recovered from COVID-19. The specimen sequenced was PBMCs or T cells enriched from blood (not recorded which). CDR3 sequence: CASRRQGDNTEAFF. The CDR3 DNA reads as TGTGCCAGTAGGCGTCAGGGCGACAACACTGAAGCTTTCTTT.